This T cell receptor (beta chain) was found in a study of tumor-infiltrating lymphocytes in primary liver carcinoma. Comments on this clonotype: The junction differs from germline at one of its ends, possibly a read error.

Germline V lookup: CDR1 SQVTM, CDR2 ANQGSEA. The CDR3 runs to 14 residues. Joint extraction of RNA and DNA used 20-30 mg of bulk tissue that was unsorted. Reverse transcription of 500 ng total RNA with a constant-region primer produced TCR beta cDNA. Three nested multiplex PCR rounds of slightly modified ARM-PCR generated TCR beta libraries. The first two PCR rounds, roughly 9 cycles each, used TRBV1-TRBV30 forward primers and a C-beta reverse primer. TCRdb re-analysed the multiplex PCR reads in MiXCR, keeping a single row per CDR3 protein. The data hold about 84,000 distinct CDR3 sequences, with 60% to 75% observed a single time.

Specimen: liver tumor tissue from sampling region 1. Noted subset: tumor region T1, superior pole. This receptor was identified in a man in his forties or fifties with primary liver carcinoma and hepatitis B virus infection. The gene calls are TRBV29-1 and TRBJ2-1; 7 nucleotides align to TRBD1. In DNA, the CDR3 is TGCAGTGGATTGCCGGGACAGCGGATGGATGAGCAGTCCTTC. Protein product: CSGLPGQRMDEQSF.